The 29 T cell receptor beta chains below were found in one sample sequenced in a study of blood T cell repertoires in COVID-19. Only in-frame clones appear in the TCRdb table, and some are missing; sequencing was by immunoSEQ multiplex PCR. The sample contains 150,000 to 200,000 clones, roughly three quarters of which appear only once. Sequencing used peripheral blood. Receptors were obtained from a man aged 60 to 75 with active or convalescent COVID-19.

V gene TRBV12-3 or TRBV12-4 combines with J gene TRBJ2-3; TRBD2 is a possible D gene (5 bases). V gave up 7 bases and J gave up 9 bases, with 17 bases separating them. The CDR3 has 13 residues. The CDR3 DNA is TGTGCCAGCACCCTTGGGAGCGCCATGACGCAGTATTTT. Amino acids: CASTLGSAMTQYF.

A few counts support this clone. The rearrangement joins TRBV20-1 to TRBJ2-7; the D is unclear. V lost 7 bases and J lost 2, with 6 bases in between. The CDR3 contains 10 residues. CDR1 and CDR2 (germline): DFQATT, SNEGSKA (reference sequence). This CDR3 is CSVAPYEQYF. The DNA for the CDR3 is TGCAGTGTGGCCCCCTACGAGCAGTACTTC.

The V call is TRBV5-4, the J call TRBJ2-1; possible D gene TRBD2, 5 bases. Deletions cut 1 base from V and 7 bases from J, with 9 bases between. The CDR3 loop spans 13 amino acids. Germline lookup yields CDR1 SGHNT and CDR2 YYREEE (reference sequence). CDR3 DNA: TGTGCCAGCAGCTTGCCCAGCGGAAATGAGCAGTTCTTC. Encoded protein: CASSLPSGNEQFF.

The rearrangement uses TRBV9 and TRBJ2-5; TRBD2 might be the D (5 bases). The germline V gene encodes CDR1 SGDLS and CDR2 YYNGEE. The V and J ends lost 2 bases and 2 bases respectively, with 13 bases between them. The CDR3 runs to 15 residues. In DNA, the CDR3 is TGTGCCAGCAGCGTCCTCTCGGGGTATCAAGAGACCCAGTACTTC. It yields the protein CASSVLSGYQETQYF.

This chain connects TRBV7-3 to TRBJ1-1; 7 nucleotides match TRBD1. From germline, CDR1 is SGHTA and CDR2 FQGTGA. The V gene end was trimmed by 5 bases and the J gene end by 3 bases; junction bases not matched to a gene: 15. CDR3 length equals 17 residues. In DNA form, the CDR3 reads TGTGCCAGCAGCCGATATACGACAGGGCTCAGGGACACTGAAGCTTTCTTT. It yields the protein CASSRYTTGLRDTEAFF.

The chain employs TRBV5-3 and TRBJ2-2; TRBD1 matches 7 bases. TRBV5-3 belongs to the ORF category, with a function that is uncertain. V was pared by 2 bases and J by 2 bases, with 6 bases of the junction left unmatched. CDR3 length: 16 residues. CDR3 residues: CARSFGRGSNTGELFF. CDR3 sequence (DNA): TGTGCCAGAAGCTTCGGCAGGGGGTCCAACACCGGGGAGCTGTTTTTT.

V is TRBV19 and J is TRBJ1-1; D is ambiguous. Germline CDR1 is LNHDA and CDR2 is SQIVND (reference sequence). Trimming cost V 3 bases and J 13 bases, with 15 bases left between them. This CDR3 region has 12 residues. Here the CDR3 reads CASSMASGRVFF. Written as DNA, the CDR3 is TGTGCCAGTAGTATGGCATCCGGGCGGGTTTTCTTT.

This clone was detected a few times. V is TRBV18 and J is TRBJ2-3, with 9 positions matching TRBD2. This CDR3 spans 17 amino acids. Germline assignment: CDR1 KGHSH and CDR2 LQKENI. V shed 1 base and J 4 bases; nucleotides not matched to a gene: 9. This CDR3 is CASSPQTSGGGADTQYF. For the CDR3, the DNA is TGTGCCAGCTCACCACAGACTAGCGGAGGGGGGGCAGATACGCAGTATTTT.

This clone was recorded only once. The CDR3 DNA is TGTGCCAGCAGCTCCTACAGGGCTGAGCAGTTCTTC. Translating it yields CASSSYRAEQFF. V and J are TRBV7-6 and TRBJ2-1; a weak D match, TRBD1 (6 bases). Trimming took 4 bases from V and 9 from J, leaving 10 bases between them. The CDR3 is 12 residues long. Germline CDR1 reads SGHVS; CDR2 reads FNYEAQ. The full variable domain, with the rest looked up from reference TRBV7-6 and TRBJ2-1, is GAGVSQSPRYKVTKRGQDVALRCDPISGHVSLYWYRQALGQGPEFLTYFNYEAQQDKSGLPNDRFSAERPEGSISTLTIQRTEQRDSAMYRCASSSYRAEQFFGPGTRLTVL.

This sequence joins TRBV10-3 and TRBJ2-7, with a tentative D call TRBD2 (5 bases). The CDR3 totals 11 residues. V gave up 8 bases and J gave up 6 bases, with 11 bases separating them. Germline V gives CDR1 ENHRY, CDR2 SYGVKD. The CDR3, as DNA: TGTGCCATCCGCTCGCGGGCCGAGCAGTACTTC. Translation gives CAIRSRAEQYF.

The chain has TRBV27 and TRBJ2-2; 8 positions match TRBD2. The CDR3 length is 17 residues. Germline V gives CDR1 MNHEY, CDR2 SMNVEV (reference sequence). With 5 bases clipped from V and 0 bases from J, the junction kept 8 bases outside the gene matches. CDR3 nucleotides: TGTGCCAGCAGTACCCTCCGGGGGGGCGCGAACACCGGGGAGCTGTTTTTT. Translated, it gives CASSTLRGGANTGELFF.

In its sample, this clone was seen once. This CDR3 reads CASSSGGLGTQYF. The CDR3 region has the DNA TGTGCCAGCAGTAGCGGCGGGTTGGGTACGCAGTATTTT. The chain is built from TRBV6-5 and TRBJ2-3; the D gene is possibly TRBD2 (5 bases). The V gene lost 5 bases and the J gene lost 8 bases, with 14 bases spanning the gap. Germline lookup yields CDR1 MNHEY and CDR2 SVGAGI. The CDR3 runs 13 residues.

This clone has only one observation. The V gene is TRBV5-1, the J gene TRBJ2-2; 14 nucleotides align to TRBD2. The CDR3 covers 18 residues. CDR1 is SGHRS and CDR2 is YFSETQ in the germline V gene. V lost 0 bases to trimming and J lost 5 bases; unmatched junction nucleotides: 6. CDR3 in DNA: TGCGCCAGCAGCTTGGCCTCAGGACTAGCGGGAGGAACCGGGGAGCTGTTTTTT. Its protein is CASSLASGLAGGTGELFF.

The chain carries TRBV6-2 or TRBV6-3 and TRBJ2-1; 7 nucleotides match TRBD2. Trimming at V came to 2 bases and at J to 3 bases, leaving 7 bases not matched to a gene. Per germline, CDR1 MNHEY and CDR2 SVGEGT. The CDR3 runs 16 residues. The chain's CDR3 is CASSYGTGGHYNEQFF. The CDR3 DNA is TGTGCCAGCAGTTACGGGACGGGAGGACACTACAATGAGCAGTTCTTC.

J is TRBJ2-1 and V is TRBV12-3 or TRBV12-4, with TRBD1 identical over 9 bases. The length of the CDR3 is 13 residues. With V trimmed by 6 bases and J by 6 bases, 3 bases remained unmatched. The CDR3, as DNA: TGTGCCAGCAGCTCGGACAGGGGCAATGAGCAGTTCTTC. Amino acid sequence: CASSSDRGNEQFF.

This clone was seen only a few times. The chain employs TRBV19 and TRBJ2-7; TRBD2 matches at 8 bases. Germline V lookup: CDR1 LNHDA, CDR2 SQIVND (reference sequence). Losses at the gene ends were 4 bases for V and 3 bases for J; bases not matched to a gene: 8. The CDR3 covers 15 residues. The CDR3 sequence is CASSTREGGLYEQYF. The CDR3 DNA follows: TGTGCCAGTAGTACTCGGGAGGGCGGTCTCTACGAGCAGTACTTC.

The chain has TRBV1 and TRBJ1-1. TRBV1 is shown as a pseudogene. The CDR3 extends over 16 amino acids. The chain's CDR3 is CTSSQDWEGIQFGAFF. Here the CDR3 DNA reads TGCACCAGCAGCCAAGATTGGGAGGGGATACAGTTCGGAGCTTTCTTT.

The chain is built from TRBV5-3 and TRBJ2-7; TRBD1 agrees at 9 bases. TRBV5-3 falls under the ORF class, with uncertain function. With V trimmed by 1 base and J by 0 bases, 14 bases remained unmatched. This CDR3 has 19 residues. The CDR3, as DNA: TGTGCCAGAAGCTTGCGTCGGGACAGGGCTTTCCAGAGCTCCTACGAGCAGTACTTC. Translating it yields CARSLRRDRAFQSSYEQYF.

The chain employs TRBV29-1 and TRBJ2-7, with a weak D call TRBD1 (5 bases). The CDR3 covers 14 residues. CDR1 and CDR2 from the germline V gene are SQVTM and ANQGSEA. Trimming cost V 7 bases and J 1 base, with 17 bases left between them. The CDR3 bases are TGCAGCGCTTCGACAGCCAAGCTATCCTACGAGCAGTACTTC. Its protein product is CSASTAKLSYEQYF.

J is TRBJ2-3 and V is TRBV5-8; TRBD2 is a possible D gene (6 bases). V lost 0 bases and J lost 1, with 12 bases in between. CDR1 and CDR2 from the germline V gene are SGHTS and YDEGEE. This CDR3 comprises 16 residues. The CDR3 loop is CASSLDPGEGTDTQYF. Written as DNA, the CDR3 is TGTGCCAGCAGCTTGGACCCGGGAGAAGGCACAGATACGCAGTATTTT. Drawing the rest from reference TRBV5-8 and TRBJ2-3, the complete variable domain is EAGVTQSPTHLIKTRGQQATLRCSPISGHTSVYWYQQALGLGLQFLLWYDEGEERNRGNFPPRFSGRQFPNYSSELNVNALELEDSALYLCASSLDPGEGTDTQYFGPGTRLTVL.

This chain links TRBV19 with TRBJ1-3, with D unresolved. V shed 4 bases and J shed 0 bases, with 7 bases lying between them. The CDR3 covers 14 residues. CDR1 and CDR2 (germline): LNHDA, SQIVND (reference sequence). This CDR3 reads CASSRRASGNTIYF. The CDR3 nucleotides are TGTGCCAGTAGTAGGAGGGCCTCTGGAAACACCATATATTTT. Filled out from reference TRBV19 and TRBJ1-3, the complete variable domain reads DGGITQSPKYLFRKEGQNVTLSCEQNLNHDAMYWYRQDPGQGLRLIYYSQIVNDFQKGDIAEGYSVSREKKESFPLTVTSAQKNPTAFYLCASSRRASGNTIYFGEGSWLTVV.

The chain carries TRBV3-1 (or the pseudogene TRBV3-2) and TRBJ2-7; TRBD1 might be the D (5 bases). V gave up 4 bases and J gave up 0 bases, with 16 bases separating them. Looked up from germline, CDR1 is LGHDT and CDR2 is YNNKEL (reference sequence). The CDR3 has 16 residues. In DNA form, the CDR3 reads TGTGCCAGCAGCCTCCAAGTCCAGGGCTACTCCTACGAGCAGTACTTC. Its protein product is CASSLQVQGYSYEQYF.

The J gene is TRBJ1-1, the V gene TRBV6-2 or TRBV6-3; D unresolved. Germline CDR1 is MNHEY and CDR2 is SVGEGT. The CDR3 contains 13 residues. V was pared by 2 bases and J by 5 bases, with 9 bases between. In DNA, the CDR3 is TGTGCCAGCAGTTACCGGGGTTGGACTGAAGCTTTCTTT. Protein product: CASSYRGWTEAFF.

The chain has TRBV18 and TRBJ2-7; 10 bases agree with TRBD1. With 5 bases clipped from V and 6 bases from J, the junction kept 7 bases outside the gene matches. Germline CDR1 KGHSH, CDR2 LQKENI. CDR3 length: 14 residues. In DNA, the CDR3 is TGTGCCAGCTCATCGGGACAGGGGAACACCGAGCAGTACTTC. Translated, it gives CASSSGQGNTEQYF. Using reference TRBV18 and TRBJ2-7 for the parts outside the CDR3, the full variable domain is NAGVMQNPRHLVRRRGQEARLRCSPMKGHSHVYWYRQLPEEGLKFMVYLQKENIIDESGMPKERFSAEFPKEGPSILRIQQVVRGDSAAYFCASSSGQGNTEQYFGPGTRLTVT.

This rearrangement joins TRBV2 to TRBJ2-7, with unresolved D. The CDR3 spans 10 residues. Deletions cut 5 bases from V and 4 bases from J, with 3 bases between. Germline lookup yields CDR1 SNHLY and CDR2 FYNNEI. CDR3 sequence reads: CASSLYEQYF. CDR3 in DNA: TGTGCCAGCAGTTTATACGAGCAGTACTTC. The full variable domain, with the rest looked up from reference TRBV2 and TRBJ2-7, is EPEVTQTPSHQVTQMGQEVILRCVPISNHLYFYWYRQILGQKVEFLVSFYNNEISEKSEIFDDQFSVERPDGSNFTLKIRSTKLEDSAMYFCASSLYEQYFGPGTRLTVT.

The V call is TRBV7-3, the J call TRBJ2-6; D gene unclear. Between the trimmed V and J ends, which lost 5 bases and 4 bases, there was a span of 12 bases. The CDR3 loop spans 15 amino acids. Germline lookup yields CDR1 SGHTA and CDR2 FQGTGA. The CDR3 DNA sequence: TGTGCCAGCAGCATTCAGGCTCCCGGGGCCAACGTCCTGACTTTC. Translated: CASSIQAPGANVLTF.

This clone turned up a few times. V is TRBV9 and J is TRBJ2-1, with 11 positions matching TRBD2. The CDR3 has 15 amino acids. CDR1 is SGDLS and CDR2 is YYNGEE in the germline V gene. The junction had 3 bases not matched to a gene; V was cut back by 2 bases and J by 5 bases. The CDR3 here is CASSVGLAENNEQFF. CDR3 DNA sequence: TGTGCCAGCAGCGTGGGACTAGCGGAGAACAATGAGCAGTTCTTC. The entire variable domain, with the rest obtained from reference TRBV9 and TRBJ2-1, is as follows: DSGVTQTPKHLITATGQRVTLRCSPRSGDLSVYWYQQSLDQGLQFLIQYYNGEERAKGNILERFSAQQFPDLHSELNLSSLELGDSALYFCASSVGLAENNEQFFGPGTRLTVL.

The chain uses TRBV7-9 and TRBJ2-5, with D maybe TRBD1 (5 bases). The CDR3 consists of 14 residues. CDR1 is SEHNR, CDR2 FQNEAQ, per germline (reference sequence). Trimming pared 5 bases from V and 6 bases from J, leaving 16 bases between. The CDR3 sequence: CASSPKDNRKTQYF. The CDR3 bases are TGTGCCAGCAGCCCGAAGGACAACAGGAAGACCCAGTACTTC.

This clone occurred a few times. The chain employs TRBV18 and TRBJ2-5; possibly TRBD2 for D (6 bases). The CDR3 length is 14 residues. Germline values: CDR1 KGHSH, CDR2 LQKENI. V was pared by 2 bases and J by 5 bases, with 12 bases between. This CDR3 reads CASSPSGDDETQYF. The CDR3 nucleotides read TGTGCCAGCTCACCATCGGGGGATGACGAGACCCAGTACTTC.